This T cell receptor beta chain was sequenced for a study of blood T cell repertoires in COVID-19. Study summary: The study drew acute and convalescent COVID-19 samples from the United States, Italy and Spain. Sources were T cells, B-cell-depleted T cells, or PBMCs; the material itself was cDNA or gDNA.

The V gene lost 5 bases and the J gene lost 2 bases, with 12 bases spanning the gap. From germline, CDR1 is SGHVS and CDR2 FNYEAQ. The CDR3 runs to 14 residues. Original handling: Amplification of reference gene primers provided the estimated nucleated cell counts. Profiling relied on immunoSEQ multiplex PCR, and the TCRdb table lists in-frame clones only, not all of them. V and J calls plus clone size are reproduced from that table; the DNA served to infer D and trimming. The sample includes some 180,000 clones, more than 75% of them seen just once. Only one count was recorded for this clone. The chain uses TRBV7-6 and TRBJ1-2, with D perhaps TRBD1 (5 bases). The sequence derives from a woman aged 50 to 60 with active or convalescent COVID-19. The material sequenced was peripheral blood. The CDR3 DNA reads as TGTGCCAGCAGCGCTATCGGGGGAAACTATGGCTACACCTTC. The encoded protein is CASSAIGGNYGYTF.